The 25 T cell receptor beta chains presented below share a single source sample, sequenced in a study of persistence of HIV-infected CD4 T cells. Overlapping HIV-1 Gag 15-mer peptides at approximately 0.91 ug per peptide per mL were used. Sorting selected CD4+ T cells upregulating both CD40 ligand and CD69. This was the immunoSEQ version 4 assay in survey mode. Profiling relied on immunoSEQ multiplex PCR, and the TCRdb table lists in-frame clones only, not all of them. This sample has roughly 13,000 clones, with about 60% found just once. These TCRs are of unknown antigen specificity. The sample in question was CD4+ T cells sorted from PBMCs after roughly 18-hour stimulation, obtained from a patient who received antiretroviral therapy. The source is an adult man with HIV who was CMV-seropositive.

The chain recombines TRBV29-1 with TRBJ2-7; perhaps D is TRBD1 or TRBD2 (5 bases each). The CDR3 extends over 11 amino acids. CDR1 is SQVTM and CDR2 is ANQGSEA in the germline V gene. The V gene lost 3 bases and the J gene lost 7 bases, with 10 bases spanning the gap. The CDR3 DNA reads as TGCAGCGTTGATAAAGGGGAGGAGCAGTACTTC. Translating it yields CSVDKGEEQYF.

The CDR3 coding sequence is TGTGCCAGCCAACCAATAGCGGGAGCGCAGTATTTT. Its protein is CASQPIAGAQYF. The chain employs TRBV7-2 and TRBJ2-3; TRBD2 matches at 9 bases. Germline CDR1 and CDR2: SGHTA and FQGNSA. Trimming removed 8 bases from V and 10 bases from J; junction bases left unmatched: 7. The length of the CDR3 is 12 residues.

V gene TRBV19 combines with J gene TRBJ1-5, with 7 bases lining up with TRBD1. The CDR3 is made up of 16 amino acids. Germline V gene sequence: CDR1 LNHDA, CDR2 SQIVND (reference sequence). After removal of 4 bases from V and 2 bases from J, the junction contained 8 bases not matched to a gene. DNA of the CDR3: TGTGCCAGTAGTAAGACAGGAGGGACAGGCAATCAGCCCCAGCATTTT. Translated, it gives CASSKTGGTGNQPQHF.

The sample holds one count of this clone. The CDR3 DNA is TGCAGTGCTAGTAATCCCGGGACGGCCTTGAGCTCTGGGGCCAACGTCCTGACTTTC. Its protein is CSASNPGTALSSGANVLTF. The chain links TRBV20-1 to TRBJ2-6; D tentatively reads TRBD1 or TRBD2 (5 bases each). CDR3 length: 19 residues. Germline assignment: CDR1 DFQATT and CDR2 SNEGSKA (reference sequence). V lost 3 bases and J 0 bases, leaving 21 bases between the germline ends.

Worth noting for this clone: The same CDR3 arises from other DNA sequences in this sample as well. The chain employs TRBV5-1 and TRBJ1-5, with D possibly TRBD1 on 5 matching bases. Trimming left V 0 bases short and J 7 bases short, with 8 bases between. Germline CDR1 SGHRS, CDR2 YFSETQ. The CDR3 totals 13 residues. CDR3 sequence reads: CASSLGRDQPQHF. The DNA for the CDR3 is TGCGCCAGCAGCTTGGGGAGGGACCAGCCCCAGCATTTT.

This chain connects TRBV20-1 to TRBJ2-5; the D is unclear. In germline, CDR1 is DFQATT, CDR2 SNEGSKA (reference sequence). CDR3 length: 11 residues. Trimming stripped 5 bases from V and 0 bases from J, with 4 bases between. The CDR3 spells CSAENQETQYF. For the CDR3, the DNA is TGCAGTGCTGAAAACCAAGAGACCCAGTACTTC.

In its sample, this clone ranks as medium-sized. The rearrangement uses TRBV28 and TRBJ1-2; D ambiguous. Germline lookup yields CDR1 MDHEN and CDR2 SYDVKM. Trimming stripped 2 bases from V and 8 bases from J, with 9 bases between. The CDR3 spans 12 residues. CDR3 in amino acids: CASSLSLKGYTF. CDR3 nucleotides: TGTGCCAGCAGTTTAAGTCTCAAGGGCTACACCTTC.

The chain has TRBV20-1 and TRBJ1-5, with D unresolved. Germline loops: CDR1 DFQATT, CDR2 SNEGSKA (reference sequence). The CDR3 extends over 14 amino acids. V dropped 4 bases and J dropped 1 base, with 11 bases sitting between them. The CDR3 DNA follows: TGCAGTGCTATTGACGGTCTAAGCAATCAGCCCCAGCATTTT. Translation gives CSAIDGLSNQPQHF.

This clone was observed a single time. The chain combines TRBV6-5 with TRBJ1-2; D gene ambiguous. The germline V and J ends were trimmed by 7 bases and 5 bases, with 11 bases remaining between them. The germline CDR1 and CDR2 sequences are MNHEY and SVGAGI. The CDR3 is made up of 12 amino acids. The CDR3 bases are TGTGCCAGCACCGAGGGAGAATATGGCTACACCTTC. Residues: CASTEGEYGYTF.

This clone was observed a few times. The V and J genes are TRBV18 and TRBJ2-7; TRBD1 agrees at 7 bases. CDR3 length: 14 amino acids. Germline CDR1 and CDR2: KGHSH and LQKENI. V dropped 3 bases and J dropped 3; count of bases not matched to a gene: 5. CDR3 sequence reads: CASSPPGQSYEQYF. CDR3 coding DNA: TGTGCCAGCTCACCTCCGGGACAGAGCTACGAGCAGTACTTC.

V usage is TRBV11-3 and J usage is TRBJ2-7; 8 bases map to TRBD1. Trimming cost V 3 bases and J 6 bases; bases outside gene matches: 4. CDR1 SGHNT and CDR2 YENEEA come from the germline V gene. CDR3 length: 13 amino acids. The CDR3 nucleotides read TGTGCCAGCAGCTTGGGACAGGTAGGCGAGCAGTACTTC. Encoded protein: CASSLGQVGEQYF.

This clone appeared a few times. The chain recombines TRBV28 with TRBJ1-4; 10 bases match TRBD1. CDR3 size: 15 residues. The germline gives CDR1 MDHEN, CDR2 SYDVKM. The V segment lost 7 bases and the J segment 8 bases; nucleotides outside the gene matches: 10. The CDR3 DNA is TGTGCCAGCACCTCAAGTAGGGACAGGGGCGAAAAACTGTTTTTT. It yields the protein CASTSSRDRGEKLFF.

This chain uses TRBV27 with TRBJ2-7; D is possibly TRBD1 (5 bases). The germline V gene has CDR1 MNHEY and CDR2 SMNVEV (reference sequence). V was cut by 7 bases and J by 2 bases, with 18 bases left in between. The length of the CDR3 is 15 residues. DNA of the CDR3: TGTGCCAGCACCACAAGGGGCCAGGCACCCTACGAGCAGTACTTC. Its translation is CASTTRGQAPYEQYF.

The chain carries TRBV29-1 and TRBJ2-3, with a weak D call TRBD1 (5 bases). There are 13 residues in the CDR3. Germline V gene data show CDR1 as SQVTM and CDR2 as ANQGSEA. V was clipped by 1 base and J by 3 bases, with 8 bases between them. In DNA, the CDR3 is TGCAGCGTTGAAGGGAAGGGGACAGATACGCAGTATTTT. The encoded protein is CSVEGKGTDTQYF.

The V call is TRBV3-1 (or the pseudogene TRBV3-2), the J call TRBJ2-1; D unresolved. This CDR3 comprises 11 residues. The germline CDR1 and CDR2 sequences are LGHDT and YNNKEL (reference sequence). Trimming took off 4 bases at V and 8 bases at J, with 6 bases between the two ends. This CDR3 reads CASSRRDEQFF. The CDR3, as DNA: TGTGCCAGCAGCCGAAGAGATGAGCAGTTCTTC.

CDR3: CASSYRSSGNTGELFF. In DNA, the CDR3 is TGTGCCAGCAGTTACCGGTCTAGCGGCAACACCGGGGAGCTGTTTTTT. The rearrangement uses TRBV6-2 or TRBV6-3 and TRBJ2-2; 7 nucleotides line up with TRBD2. The CDR3 totals 16 residues. The V gene end was trimmed by 2 bases and the J gene end by 2 bases; junction bases not matched to a gene: 5. Germline values: CDR1 MNHEY, CDR2 SVGEGT.

This clone came up a few times. Other DNA sequences in the same sample also yield this CDR3. The V gene is TRBV4-1, the J gene TRBJ2-6; the D is unclear. The CDR3 runs 18 residues. Between the trimmed V and J ends, which lost 3 bases and 0 bases, there was a span of 15 bases. CDR1 is MGHRA and CDR2 is YSYEKL in the germline V gene. The CDR3 loop is CASSHVPGRNSGANVLTF. For the CDR3, the DNA is TGCGCCAGCAGCCACGTCCCGGGCCGAAACTCTGGGGCCAACGTCCTGACTTTC.

The J gene is TRBJ2-1, the V gene TRBV6-5; a weak D match, TRBD2 (5 bases). V was cut by 6 bases and J by 3 bases, with 9 bases left in between. Per the germline V gene, CDR1 is MNHEY and CDR2 is SVGAGI. The length of the CDR3 is 13 residues. CDR3 coding DNA: TGTGCCAGCAGCGGAGGAGTCTACAATGAGCAGTTCTTC. It specifies CASSGGVYNEQFF.

This clone has a handful of counts. The chain has TRBV30 and TRBJ2-7, with D possibly being TRBD2 (5 bases). CDR1 is GTSNPN and CDR2 is SVGIG in the germline V gene (reference sequence). V dropped 0 bases and J dropped 1 base, with 16 bases sitting between them. The CDR3 runs to 16 residues. This chain's CDR3 is CAWSVRRQQRSYEQYF. The CDR3 region has the DNA TGTGCCTGGAGTGTACGTAGGCAACAGCGGTCCTACGAGCAGTACTTC.

CDR3 amino acids: CASQDRQGSYEQYF. CDR3 in DNA: TGTGCCAGCCAGGACCGACAGGGCTCCTACGAGCAGTACTTC. The V call is TRBV19, the J call TRBJ2-7; 7 bases match TRBD1. V shed 9 bases, J shed 0 bases, and the junction held 8 bases outside the gene matches. Germline-derived CDR1 and CDR2 are LNHDA and SQIVND (reference sequence). This CDR3 has 14 amino acids.

The rearrangement uses TRBV5-6 and TRBJ1-3, with unresolved D. CDR3 length: 12 residues. Germline lookup yields CDR1 SGHDT and CDR2 YYEEEE. V lost 2 bases, J lost 8 bases, and 8 bases lay in between. DNA for the CDR3: TGTGCCAGCAGCTTTGCCAGAGACACCATATATTTT. Protein sequence: CASSFARDTIYF.

This chain joins TRBV11-2 and TRBJ2-1; 7 bases fit TRBD2. CDR3 length: 16 residues. The germline V gene encodes CDR1 SGHAT and CDR2 FQNNGV. V was pared by 6 bases and J by 5 bases, with 13 bases of the junction left unmatched. CDR3 loop: CASREVWGRADNEQFF. In DNA form, the CDR3 reads TGTGCCAGCAGGGAAGTTTGGGGGAGGGCCGACAATGAGCAGTTCTTC.

The V gene is TRBV27, the J gene TRBJ1-3; D ambiguous. CDR1 and CDR2 (germline): MNHEY, SMNVEV (reference sequence). V lost 6 bases to trimming and J lost 2 bases, with 14 bases between them. CDR3 length: 15 amino acids. The CDR3 sequence: CASSRTGRTGNTIYF. CDR3 bases: TGTGCCAGCAGCCGCACCGGGAGAACTGGAAACACCATATATTTT.

J is TRBJ2-5 and V is TRBV7-9, with 11 bases that match TRBD1. Germline trimming cut 1 base from V and 5 bases from J; bases unmatched to any gene: 3. The V gene's germline CDR1 is SEHNR and CDR2 FQNEAQ (reference sequence). This CDR3 is 15 amino acids long. CDR3 in DNA: TGTGCCAGCAGCTTAGGGACAGGGGGCATTGAGACCCAGTACTTC. Its translation is CASSLGTGGIETQYF.

This clone was recorded a few times. This chain uses TRBV2 with TRBJ2-5; no clear D. The CDR3 consists of 12 residues. Germline lookup yields CDR1 SNHLY and CDR2 FYNNEI. Between the trimmed V and J ends, which lost 4 bases and 1 base, there was a span of 4 bases. CDR3 amino acids: CASSALQETQYF. Written as DNA, the CDR3 is TGTGCCAGCAGTGCCCTCCAAGAGACCCAGTACTTC.